These 25 T cell receptor beta chains originate from one sample sequenced in a study of tissue T cells after allogeneic stem cell transplantation. The method was immunoSEQ multiplex PCR; TCRdb's version includes in-frame clones alone and lacks a portion of them. The table lists fewer than 20,000 clones, under 80% of them singletons, with roughly 0.94% in the top ten. The specimen sequenced was spleen. Source of these receptors: a female BALB/c mouse in good health. Strain haplotype at MHC: H2-d.

About this clone itself: The gene names here belong to mouse. The read comes to an end 1 residue before the CDR3 does, leaving the germline J gene to fill in the end. This rearrangement joins TRBV29 to TRBJ2-4, with 12 bases fitting TRBD1. Germline CDR1 and CDR2: MSHET and SYDVDS. V lost 5 bases and J lost 0; bases outside the gene matches: 3. The CDR3 is 16 amino acids. CDR3 bases read: TGTGCTAGCAGTCCCGGGACAGGGGGCAGTCAAAACACCTTGTAC. Translated: CASSPGTGGSQNTLY. The complete CDR3 protein is CASSPGTGGSQNTLYF.

To note about this clone: All gene names here are mouse names. The read halts 1 residue ahead of the CDR3 end, with the missing end drawn from the germline J gene. The genes are TRBV1 and TRBJ2-1, with 12 bases identical to TRBD2. The V segment lost 1 base and the J segment 8 bases; nucleotides outside the gene matches: 3. Germline-derived CDR1 and CDR2 are NSQYPW and LRSPGD (reference sequence). This CDR3 has 15 residues. CDR3 amino acids: CTCSAGLGGRSEQFF. CDR3 DNA, as far as it was read: TGCACCTGCAGTGCAGGACTGGGGGGGCGCTCTGAGCAGTTC.

This clone showed up just once. The genes and germline here are from mouse. The missing CDR3 end, 1 residue past where the read stops, is filled in from the germline J gene. This chain uses TRBV13-3 with TRBJ1-1; D remains ambiguous. V lost 0 bases and J lost 3, with 6 bases in between. The CDR3 is made up of 13 amino acids. The germline gives CDR1 NNHDY, CDR2 SYVADS. CDR3 sequence: CASSDAWDTEVFF. The part of the CDR3 DNA that was read is TGTGCCAGCAGTGATGCTTGGGACACAGAAGTCTTC.

Comments on this clone: Mouse gene names and germline throughout. The part of the CDR3 DNA that was read is TGTGCCAGCAGTATAGATCTGGGGGGGAACACCGGGCAGCTCTAC. It specifies CASSIDLGGNTGQLY. The entire CDR3 reads CASSIDLGGNTGQLYF. The rearrangement uses TRBV19 and TRBJ2-2, with 9 bases identical to TRBD2. From the germline J gene comes the end of the CDR3, since the read stops 1 residue before it. This CDR3 has 16 residues. Germline CDR1 reads FNHDT; CDR2 reads SITEND (reference sequence). With V trimmed by 0 bases and J by 2 bases, 2 bases remained unmatched.

This clone came up once. Gene names refer to mouse genes. The read comes to an end 1 residue before the CDR3 does, leaving the germline J gene to fill in the end. This chain joins TRBV29 and TRBJ2-5; D remains ambiguous. Trimming left V 0 bases short and J 5 bases short, with 0 bases between. The CDR3 spans 11 residues. Germline V gene lookup returns CDR1 MSHET and CDR2 SYDVDS. This chain's CDR3 is CASSLSDTQYF. CDR3 DNA (partial): TGTGCTAGCAGTTTATCAGACACCCAGTAC.

This clone was seen a single time. The germline gene is not matched at one end of the junction; a read error may be the cause. Gene names and germline refer to mouse. The read falls 1 residue short of the CDR3 end, and the missing part is taken from the germline J gene. V usage is TRBV29 and J usage is TRBJ2-5, with 9 positions matching TRBD1. The germline gives CDR1 MSHET, CDR2 SYDVDS. The CDR3 spans 16 residues. The sequenced CDR3 bases are TGTGCTAGCAGTTTATCGGGACAGGGTGGCCAAGACGCCCAGTAC. Its protein product is CASSLSGQGGQDAQY. The complete CDR3 sequence is CASSLSGQGGQDAQYF.

This clone came up a few times. Mouse germline and gene names are used. Read data end 1 residue before the CDR3 end; the end is taken from the germline J gene. The chain carries TRBV2 and TRBJ2-7, with 10 bases identical to TRBD2. CDR1 and CDR2 from the germline V gene are LGHNA and YSYQKL. The junction had 3 bases not matched to a gene; V was cut back by 2 bases and J by 2 bases. The CDR3 contains 15 residues. The CDR3 here is CASSQNWGGPYEQYF. Incomplete CDR3 DNA: TGTGCCAGCAGCCAAAACTGGGGGGGTCCCTATGAACAGTAC.

Regarding this clone: Genes and germline are mouse. Coverage ceases 1 residue before the CDR3 finishes, and the germline J gene fills in the end. This sequence joins TRBV19 and TRBJ1-3, with D possibly being TRBD1 (6 bases). This CDR3 is built from 16 residues. The ends were cut back, 1 base at V and 0 bases at J, with 11 bases in the middle. Germline CDR1 FNHDT, CDR2 SITEND (reference sequence). The DNA read from the CDR3 is TGTGCCAGCAGTATAAGGGACAAAAATTCTGGAAATACGCTCTAT. It specifies CASSIRDKNSGNTLY. The full CDR3 protein reads CASSIRDKNSGNTLYF.

With respect to this clone: Each gene name is a mouse one. The CDR3 is cut off 1 residue early in the read; its end comes from the germline J gene. This chain links TRBV17 with TRBJ1-6; D possibly corresponds to TRBD1 (6 bases). TRBJ1-6 is an open reading frame whose function is uncertain. V dropped 1 base and J dropped 0 bases, with 10 bases sitting between them. There are 17 residues in the CDR3. Germline CDR1 and CDR2: MNHDT and YYDKIL. The CDR3 DNA, read in part, is TGTGCTAGCAGTAGAGGACAGGATAATTCCTATAATTCGCCCCTCTAC. It is translated as CASSRGQDNSYNSPLY. The CDR3 in its entirety is CASSRGQDNSYNSPLYF.

This clone showed up just a few times. Gene labels here are mouse ones. Read coverage stops 1 residue before the CDR3 terminus; the germline J gene supplies the remainder. The chain joins TRBV2 to TRBJ1-5; TRBD1 is a possible D gene (5 bases). CDR3 length: 15 residues. Per germline, CDR1 LGHNA and CDR2 YSYQKL. Trimming cost V 0 bases and J 1 base, with 7 bases left between them. The CDR3 bases that were read are TGTGCCAGCAGCCAAGATTGGGACAACAACCAGGCTCCGCTT. It yields the protein CASSQDWDNNQAPL. The CDR3 reads in full as CASSQDWDNNQAPLF.

Concerning this clone: Gene names are mouse gene names. This CDR3 is CASRAGDGTEVFF. The sequenced CDR3 bases are TGTGCCAGCAGGGCAGGGGATGGCACAGAAGTCTTC. This chain connects TRBV13-1 to TRBJ1-1; D possibly corresponds to TRBD1 (6 bases). The sequence runs out 1 residue before the end of the CDR3; the remainder is reconstructed from the germline J gene. The CDR3 contains 13 residues. The V end was cut by 5 bases, the J end by 4 bases, with 12 bases between. CDR1 and CDR2 (germline): NSHNY, SYGAGN.

This clone was counted a few times. Any gene name here is a mouse gene name. The read finishes 1 residue shy of the CDR3 end, and the germline J gene is used to complete it. The V call is TRBV29, the J call TRBJ1-3; D gene uncertain. Germline values: CDR1 MSHET, CDR2 SYDVDS. Trimming stripped 4 bases from V and 2 bases from J, with 0 bases between. This CDR3 contains 11 residues. The part of the CDR3 DNA that was read is TGTGCTAGCAGTTCTGGAAATACGCTCTAT. Its translation: CASSSGNTLY. The whole CDR3 sequence reads CASSSGNTLYF.

On this clone itself: Germline and genes here are mouse. The missing CDR3 end, 1 residue past where the read stops, is filled in from the germline J gene. The chain combines TRBV13-2 with TRBJ2-1; TRBD2 matches at 8 bases. J was trimmed by 1 base and V by 0 bases; bases with no gene match: 3. The CDR3 runs to 16 residues. Germline lookup yields CDR1 NNHNN and CDR2 SYGAGS (reference sequence). CDR3 region: CASGDALGGNYAEQFF. CDR3 bases read: TGTGCCAGCGGTGATGCTCTGGGGGGAAACTATGCTGAGCAGTTC.

To note about this clone: Gene labels here are mouse ones. The sequence runs out 1 residue before the end of the CDR3; the remainder is reconstructed from the germline J gene. The V gene is TRBV13-2, the J gene TRBJ1-4; TRBD1 might be the D (6 bases). Looked up from germline, CDR1 is NNHNN and CDR2 is SYGAGS (reference sequence). Trimming took 3 bases from V and 0 from J, leaving 15 bases between them. This CDR3 has 17 residues. Partial CDR3 DNA: TGTGCCAGCGGTGGAGAACCGGGACACTTTTCCAACGAAAGATTATTT. Its protein product is CASGGEPGHFSNERLF. The CDR3 reads in full as CASGGEPGHFSNERLFF.

For this clone: The gene names given are mouse names. The read ends 1 residue shy of where the CDR3 ends; the end is completed using the germline J gene. This chain connects TRBV19 to TRBJ2-7, with 7 bases that match TRBD1. The CDR3 has 12 residues. Germline V lookup: CDR1 FNHDT, CDR2 SITEND (reference sequence). V was clipped by 5 bases and J by 5 bases; unmatched bases: 4. CDR3 bases read: TGTGCCAGCAGCCCCGGGACAGATGAACAGTAC. Encoded protein: CASSPGTDEQY. The CDR3 as a whole reads CASSPGTDEQYF. The full variable domain, completed using reference TRBV19 and TRBJ2-7, is GGIITQTPKFLIGQEGQKLTLKCQQNFNHDTMYWYRQDSGKGLRLIYYSITENDLQKGDLSEGYDASREKKSSFSLTVTSAQKNEMAVFLCASSPGTDEQYFGPGTRLTVL.

As concerns this clone: Germline and genes: mouse. The missing CDR3 end, 1 residue past where the read stops, is filled in from the germline J gene. J is TRBJ2-1 and V is TRBV24, with 7 nucleotides matching TRBD2. Germline assignment: CDR1 KGHTA and CDR2 FRNEEI. The ends lost 1 base at V and 6 bases at J; junction bases unmatched: 3. The CDR3 has 14 residues. CDR3 sequence: CASSLWGGCAEQFF. The CDR3 DNA, read in part, is TGTGCCAGCAGTCTGTGGGGGGGGTGTGCTGAGCAGTTC.

A few counts support this clone. The gene symbols are mouse symbols. The read ends 1 residue early relative to the CDR3; the germline J gene fills the gap. V is TRBV16 and J is TRBJ1-4; a weak D match, TRBD1 (6 bases). The CDR3 totals 16 residues. Germline CDR1 and CDR2: SGHSA and FRNQAP. The ends were cut back, 5 bases at V and 3 bases at J, with 16 bases in the middle. CDR3 DNA, as far as it was read: TGTGCAAGCAGCACCGTCCAGGGGCGAGCCAACGAAAGATTATTT. It is translated as CASSTVQGRANERLF. The whole CDR3 sequence is CASSTVQGRANERLFF.

On this clone itself: Gene labels here are mouse ones. The read gets to within 1 residue of the CDR3 end, and the germline J gene fills in the rest. The chain employs TRBV19 and TRBJ1-4, with 7 bases lining up with TRBD1. CDR1 is FNHDT and CDR2 is SITEND in the germline V gene (reference sequence). The J segment lost 3 bases and the V segment lost 4 bases, leaving 0 bases of the junction unmatched. CDR3 length: 13 residues. The CDR3 protein is CASSDRANERLFF. CDR3 DNA, as far as it was read: TGTGCCAGCAGTGACAGGGCCAACGAAAGATTATTT.

Details on this clone: Gene names are mouse gene names. The sequenced CDR3 bases are TGTGCCAGCAGCCAAGATCTGGGTTCCTATAATTCGCCCCTCTAC. This sequence encodes CASSQDLGSYNSPLY. The entire CDR3 reads CASSQDLGSYNSPLYF. The chain links TRBV2 to TRBJ1-6; D unresolved. Read sequence stops 1 residue before the CDR3 end, and the germline J gene provides the missing end. TRBJ1-6 is sorted into the ORF group, with uncertain function. Germline V gene sequence: CDR1 LGHNA, CDR2 YSYQKL. Trimming removed 0 bases at V and 0 bases at J, with 6 bases between. This CDR3 is built from 16 residues.

As for this clone: The genes and germline here are from mouse. Coverage ceases 1 residue before the CDR3 finishes, and the germline J gene fills in the end. This sequence joins TRBV29 and TRBJ2-7, with D unclear. Germline CDR1 and CDR2: MSHET and SYDVDS. V lost 6 bases and J 3 bases, leaving 9 bases between the germline ends. The CDR3 consists of 12 residues. The CDR3 bases that were read are TGTGCTAGCAGCTCGACTCTCTATGAACAGTAC. As protein: CASSSTLYEQY. The CDR3 reads in full as CASSSTLYEQYF.

Worth noting for this clone: Genes and germline come from the mouse. The sequenced fragment ends 1 residue before the CDR3 boundary, so the rest is inferred from the germline J gene. The V and J genes are TRBV31 and TRBJ2-1, with 10 bases that match TRBD2. In germline, CDR1 is GKSSPN, CDR2 SITVG. This CDR3 has 14 amino acids. The V and J ends lost 1 base and 7 bases, in that order; junction bases with no gene match: 4. CDR3 in amino acids: CAWSRTGGWAEQFF. CDR3 DNA (partial): TGTGCCTGGAGTCGGACTGGGGGATGGGCTGAGCAGTTC.

A remark on this clone: These gene names are mouse names. The read ends 1 residue before the CDR3 terminus; that terminus is restored from the germline J gene. The J gene is TRBJ1-1, the V gene TRBV13-1, with 7 nucleotides matching TRBD1. J lost 0 bases, V lost 0 bases, and 2 bases had no gene match. Germline V gene data show CDR1 as NSHNY and CDR2 as SYGAGN. The CDR3 is 15 residues long. The CDR3 bases that were read are TGTGCCAGCAGTGATGAAGACAGGGCAAACACAGAAGTCTTC. It yields the protein CASSDEDRANTEVF. Given in full, the CDR3 is CASSDEDRANTEVFF.

On this clone: The gene symbols are mouse symbols. The CDR3 extends 1 residue past the end of the read, so its final part is completed from the germline J gene. V is TRBV14 and J is TRBJ1-1, with 7 positions matching TRBD1. Germline V lookup: CDR1 SGHDT, CDR2 FRDEAV. J lost 0 bases, V lost 5 bases, and 7 bases had no gene match. This CDR3 comprises 15 residues. CDR3 bases read: TGTGCCAGCAGCCGGACAGGATGGTCAAACACAGAAGTCTTC. Translating gives CASSRTGWSNTEVF. In full, the CDR3 reads CASSRTGWSNTEVFF.

Turning to this clone: Genes and germline are mouse. CDR3 sequence: CASRPGTGHSDYTF. The part of the CDR3 DNA that was read is TGTGCCAGCAGGCCCGGGACAGGGCACTCCGACTACACC. The chain links TRBV14 to TRBJ1-2, with 9 bases identical to TRBD1. The read finishes 1 residue shy of the CDR3 end, and the germline J gene is used to complete it. The CDR3 totals 14 residues. CDR1 and CDR2 from the germline V gene are SGHDT and FRDEAV. Germline trimming cut 5 bases from V and 3 bases from J; bases unmatched to any gene: 5.

Notes on this clone: These gene names are mouse names. The read terminates 1 residue ahead of where the CDR3 ends, so the germline J gene completes it. The chain uses TRBV31 and TRBJ2-7; D is possibly TRBD2 (5 bases). The germline CDR1 and CDR2 sequences are GKSSPN and SITVG. V was cut by 0 bases and J by 1 base, with 7 bases left in between. The CDR3 runs to 13 residues. CDR3 amino acids: CAWSLVGSYEQYF. Incomplete CDR3 DNA: TGTGCCTGGAGTCTAGTGGGGTCCTATGAACAGTAC. Looking up the rest from reference TRBV31 and TRBJ2-7 gives the full variable domain: AQTIHQWPVAEIKAVGSPLSLGCTIKGKSSPNLYWYWQATGGTLQQLFYSITVGQVESVVQLNLSASRPKDDQFILSTEKLLLSHSGFYLCAWSLVGSYEQYFGPGTRLTVL.